These 30 T cell receptor beta chains came from one sample sequenced in a study of T cell clonality in common variable immunodeficiency. Measured with immunoSEQ multiplex PCR; TCRdb has only the in-frame clones, and not every one. This sample comprises about 35,000 clones, none seen once only. The sequencing input was peripheral blood mononuclear cells. These TCRs come from a person aged 18 to 75 in good health.

About this clone: Coverage ceases 3 residues before the CDR3 finishes, and the germline J gene fills in the end. This sample includes further DNA sequences coding for the same CDR3. The V gene is TRBV18, the J gene TRBJ2-2; 7 positions match TRBD1. The trim removed 1 base at V and 6 bases at J, leaving 2 bases unmatched. Germline lookup yields CDR1 KGHSH and CDR2 LQKENI. This CDR3 comprises 14 residues. The CDR3 DNA, read in part, is TGTGCCAGCTCACCACAGGACAGGTCCGGGGAG. This codes for CASSPQDRSGE. The whole CDR3 is CASSPQDRSGELFF.

Ten or more counts support this clone. The read ends 3 residues shy of where the CDR3 ends; the end is completed using the germline J gene. This chain links TRBV7-8 with TRBJ2-3; D is ambiguous. The CDR3 is 14 residues long. Per germline, CDR1 SGHVS and CDR2 FQNEAQ. V shed 3 bases and J shed 0 bases, with 7 bases lying between them. The DNA read from the CDR3 is TGTGCCAGCAGCTTTTTCGGGAGCACAGATACG. This translates into CASSFFGSTDT. In full, the CDR3 reads CASSFFGSTDTQYF. Supplemented by reference TRBV7-8 and TRBJ2-3, the full variable domain reads GAGVSQSPRYKVAKRGQDVALRCDPISGHVSLFWYQQALGQGPEFLTYFQNEAQLDKSGLPSDRFFAERPEGSVSTLKIQRTQQEDSAVYLCASSFFGSTDTQYFGPGTRLTVL.

This clone has a count of ten or more. With the read ending 3 residues before the CDR3 end, the germline J gene is used to fill in that end. The V gene is TRBV29-1, the J gene TRBJ2-7, with D perhaps TRBD1 (5 bases). The germline CDR1 and CDR2 sequences are SQVTM and ANQGSEA. The V end lost 4 bases, the J end lost 3 bases, and 16 bases lay between the germline ends. This CDR3 region has 14 residues. The chain's CDR3 is CSVGAYRQNYEQYF. The DNA read from the CDR3 is TGCAGCGTTGGGGCATACAGACAGAACTACGAG.

This clone came up many times. Sequencing ends 3 residues short of the CDR3 end; the germline J gene provides the rest. The rearrangement links TRBV7-3 to TRBJ2-7; 9 bases are shared with TRBD1. CDR3 size: 13 residues. Germline V gives CDR1 SGHTA, CDR2 FQGTGA. J lost 6 bases, V lost 5 bases, and 5 bases had no gene match. CDR3 amino acids: CASSETGGSEQYF. The sequenced part of the CDR3 DNA is TGTGCCAGCAGCGAAACAGGGGGCAGCGAG.

This clone turned up a few times. The sequence runs out 3 residues before the end of the CDR3; the remainder is reconstructed from the germline J gene. The gene calls are TRBV25-1 and TRBJ2-7, with 8 bases aligning to TRBD1. Germline V gene lookup returns CDR1 MGHDK and CDR2 SYGVNS. The CDR3 totals 13 residues. J lost 3 bases, V lost 6 bases, and 4 bases had no gene match. CDR3 DNA (partial): TGTGCCAGCAGCCCTGGACAGGGCTACGAG. The encoded protein is CASSPGQGYE. The full CDR3 is CASSPGQGYEQYF.

Concerning this clone: Since a much larger clone is just one base distant, this may be a read error. The read halts 3 residues ahead of the CDR3 end, with the missing end drawn from the germline J gene. Other DNA sequences from this sample encode an identical CDR3 as well. J is TRBJ2-1 and V is TRBV7-6, with 9 bases matching TRBD2. Looked up from germline, CDR1 is SGHVS and CDR2 is FNYEAQ. This CDR3 is built from 16 residues. The V and J ends lost 3 bases and 4 bases, in that order; junction bases with no gene match: 7. CDR3 DNA, as far as it was read: TGTGCCAGCAGCTTGGTAGGGCTAGCGGGATACAATGAG. It codes for CASSLVGLAGYNE. The whole CDR3 is CASSLVGLAGYNEQFF.

This clone occurred many times. The read ends 3 residues before the CDR3 terminus; that terminus is restored from the germline J gene. The J gene is TRBJ2-3, the V gene TRBV7-9; D perhaps matches TRBD2 (6 bases). Trimming removed 7 bases from V and 6 bases from J, with 14 bases in between. This CDR3 is built from 13 residues. Germline V lookup: CDR1 SEHNR, CDR2 FQNEAQ (reference sequence). CDR3 protein: CASTYSGRDTQYF. The CDR3 bases that were read are TGTGCCAGCACCTATAGCGGCCGGGATACG.

This clone has ten or more counts. The CDR3 end lies 3 residues beyond the end of the read and is filled in from the germline J gene. The chain links TRBV7-9 to TRBJ1-2; possibly TRBD1 for D (5 bases). V was shortened by 3 bases and J by 6 bases, with 11 bases between the two germline ends. The CDR3 length is 13 residues. CDR1 and CDR2 from the germline V gene are SEHNR and FQNEAQ (reference sequence). CDR3 in amino acids: CASSLGGEDGYTF. The covered CDR3 bases are TGTGCCAGCAGCTTGGGAGGGGAGGATGGC.

This clone showed up just a few times. The read stops 3 residues short of the end of the CDR3; the missing end is completed from the germline J gene. V and J are TRBV11-3 and TRBJ1-2, with D perhaps matching TRBD1 (6 bases). Per the germline V gene, CDR1 is SGHNT and CDR2 is YENEEA. The CDR3 is 15 amino acids. V was cut by 5 bases and J by 1 base, with 14 bases left in between. The sequenced part of the CDR3 DNA is TGTGCCAGCAGCCCCCCGGGGGGCGGTAACTATGGC. It codes for CASSPPGGGNYG. The whole CDR3 region reads CASSPPGGGNYGYTF.

This clone was recorded many times. The read stops 3 residues short of the end of the CDR3; the missing end is completed from the germline J gene. The chain has TRBV28 and TRBJ2-1; 15 bases agree with TRBD2. This CDR3 region has 18 residues. The V segment lost 4 bases and the J segment 8 bases; nucleotides outside the gene matches: 12. Germline assignment: CDR1 MDHEN and CDR2 SYDVKM. The CDR3 sequence is CASSSNLGTSGRSDEQFF. CDR3 DNA (partial): TGTGCCAGCAGTTCCAACCTAGGGACTAGCGGGAGGTCGGATGAG.

This clone was counted between two and nine times. The observed sequence ends 3 residues before the CDR3 terminus, with the missing tail filled in from the germline J gene. The rearrangement links TRBV2 to TRBJ1-5; D is ambiguous. This CDR3 is 15 amino acids long. CDR1 and CDR2 from the germline V gene are SNHLY and FYNNEI. V lost 5 bases, J lost 4 bases, and 15 bases lay in between. The CDR3 sequence: CASSPATVLNQPQHF. CDR3 DNA, as far as it was read: TGTGCCAGCAGTCCTGCAACGGTACTAAATCAGCCC.

This clone was picked up many times. The read comes to an end 3 residues before the CDR3 does, leaving the germline J gene to fill in the end. V usage is TRBV5-1 and J usage is TRBJ1-1; a weak D match, TRBD1 (5 bases). This CDR3 has 13 residues. The germline CDR1 and CDR2 sequences are SGHRS and YFSETQ. V lost 2 bases, J lost 4 bases, and 9 bases lay in between. The CDR3 bases that were read are TGCGCCAGCAGCTTCTCCGGGGGCACTGAA. Its translation: CASSFSGGTE. The CDR3 reads in full as CASSFSGGTEAFF.

This clone has a count of ten or more. The CDR3 is cut off 3 residues early in the read; its end comes from the germline J gene. This sequence joins TRBV14 and TRBJ2-3, with D hard to call. Trimming shortened V by 1 base and J by 6 bases, and 11 bases separated the two germline ends. CDR1 is SGHDN and CDR2 is FVKESK in the germline V gene. This CDR3 spans 14 amino acids. This chain's CDR3 is CASSQGRPPDTQYF. The CDR3 DNA, read in part, is TGTGCCAGCAGCCAAGGGCGGCCGCCCGATACG.

This clone was detected ten times or more. The CDR3 end is not reached by the read, which stops 3 residues before it; the germline J gene fills it in. The chain uses TRBV14 and TRBJ1-2; 9 bases match TRBD1. This CDR3 has 13 residues. V lost 6 bases to trimming and J lost 6 bases; unmatched junction nucleotides: 5. Germline assignment: CDR1 SGHDN and CDR2 FVKESK. CDR3 DNA (partial): TGTGCCAGCAGTCCAAGACAGGGGGATGGC. It specifies CASSPRQGDG. The whole CDR3 sequence is CASSPRQGDGYTF.

This clone has at least ten counts. The CDR3 end falls 3 residues outside the read, so it is completed with the germline J gene. V is TRBV20-1 and J is TRBJ2-7, with 7 positions matching TRBD1. Germline assignment: CDR1 DFQATT and CDR2 SNEGSKA (reference sequence). The CDR3 contains 15 residues. J gave up 4 bases and V 0 bases, and 9 bases lay outside the gene matches. Here the CDR3 reads CSAREMGRGIYEQYF. CDR3 bases read: TGCAGTGCTAGAGAAATGGGCAGGGGGATTTACGAG.

Worth noting for this clone: The missing CDR3 end, 3 residues past where the read stops, is filled in from the germline J gene. V is TRBV19 and J is TRBJ1-2, with a possible D match to TRBD1 (5 bases). The CDR3 totals 14 residues. Germline values: CDR1 LNHDA, CDR2 SQIVND (reference sequence). CDR3 amino acids: CASSMGDYPYDYTF. Partial CDR3 DNA: TGTGCCAGTAGTATGGGGGACTACCCATACGAC. The complete variable domain, with remaining parts taken from reference TRBV19 and TRBJ1-2, reads DGGITQSPKYLFRKEGQNVTLSCEQNLNHDAMYWYRQDPGQGLRLIYYSQIVNDFQKGDIAEGYSVSREKKESFPLTVTSAQKNPTAFYLCASSMGDYPYDYTFGSGTRLTVV.

This clone was detected many times. Coverage ceases 3 residues before the CDR3 finishes, and the germline J gene fills in the end. This chain uses TRBV20-1 with TRBJ2-1, with 7 bases lining up with TRBD2. CDR1 DFQATT and CDR2 SNEGSKA come from the germline V gene (reference sequence). This CDR3 comprises 16 residues. The V segment lost 5 bases and the J segment 0 bases; nucleotides outside the gene matches: 10. CDR3 residues: CSARARRGSSYNEQFF. CDR3 bases read: TGCAGTGCTCGGGCTCGGCGGGGGAGCTCCTACAATGAG.

There are many counts of this clone. With the read ending 3 residues before the CDR3 end, the germline J gene is used to fill in that end. This rearrangement joins TRBV11-3 to TRBJ1-2; a weak D match, TRBD1 (6 bases). The CDR3 length is 14 residues. Between the trimmed V and J ends, which lost 2 bases and 4 bases, there was a span of 11 bases. Germline CDR1 and CDR2: SGHNT and YENEEA. CDR3 DNA, as far as it was read: TGTGCCAGCAGCTTATCGGGCAGGGGCTATGGC. This sequence encodes CASSLSGRGYG. The complete CDR3 reads CASSLSGRGYGYTF.

This clone appeared many times. The CDR3 goes on 3 residues after the read ends, and that part is filled in from the germline J gene. The V and J genes are TRBV5-6 and TRBJ2-7; 10 nucleotides match TRBD1. The CDR3 extends over 14 amino acids. With 6 bases clipped from V and 6 bases from J, the junction kept 9 bases outside the gene matches. Germline lookup yields CDR1 SGHDT and CDR2 YYEEEE. The sequenced part of the CDR3 DNA is TGTGCCAGCACCCTGGGACAGGGGAAATTCGAG. Protein sequence: CASTLGQGKFE. In full, the CDR3 reads CASTLGQGKFEQYF.

This clone was detected ten times or more. The read terminates 3 residues before the CDR3 end, so the remaining end is supplied by the germline J gene. The V call is TRBV2, the J call TRBJ2-1; a possible D gene is TRBD2 (6 bases). Germline CDR1 and CDR2: SNHLY and FYNNEI. The CDR3 is 15 amino acids. V lost 5 bases to trimming and J lost 7 bases, with 18 bases between them. CDR3 bases read: TGTGCCAGCAGTCCCACGGGAAATGCGGGGAATGAG. Its protein product is CASSPTGNAGNE. The whole CDR3 sequence is CASSPTGNAGNEQFF.

This clone was counted many times. The DNA ends 3 residues before the CDR3 does, and the rest of the CDR3 is filled in from the germline J gene. The chain carries TRBV4-2 and TRBJ2-3; possible D gene TRBD2, 6 bases. There are 21 residues in the CDR3. Looked up from germline, CDR1 is LGHNA and CDR2 is YNFKEQ. The CDR3 bases that were read are TGTGCCAGCAGCCTCGTATTCCGGGGTAGCGGCTCCGAGCGGGTGAGCGAGACG. Protein sequence: CASSLVFRGSGSERVSET. The whole CDR3 protein reads CASSLVFRGSGSERVSETQYF.

This clone was recorded a few times. The sequenced fragment ends 3 residues before the CDR3 boundary, so the rest is inferred from the germline J gene. The chain is built from TRBV10-2 and TRBJ1-3; D gene unclear. Between the trimmed V and J ends, which lost 2 bases and 0 bases, there was a span of 5 bases. The CDR3 extends over 14 amino acids. From germline, CDR1 is WSHSY and CDR2 SAAADI. The CDR3 region is CASSEQGSGNTIYF. Incomplete CDR3 DNA: TGCGCCAGCAGTGAGCAAGGCTCTGGAAACACC.

This clone was counted a few times. A single base separates this from a much larger clone, so it may be a read error. Sequencing ends 3 residues short of the CDR3 end; the germline J gene provides the rest. The chain has TRBV5-6 and TRBJ2-5; no clear D gene. This CDR3 spans 13 amino acids. The germline CDR1 and CDR2 sequences are SGHDT and YYEEEE. Partial CDR3 DNA: TGTGCCAGCAGCCAGATCGGCACAGATACC. It encodes CASSQIGTDT. The whole CDR3 sequence reads CASSQIGTDTQYF.

This clone has a count of ten or more. The CDR3 end is not reached by the read, which stops 3 residues before it; the germline J gene fills it in. The gene calls are TRBV19 and TRBJ2-1, with a tentative D call TRBD2 (6 bases). Trimming shortened V by 4 bases and J by 0 bases, and 16 bases separated the two germline ends. CDR1 and CDR2 from the germline V gene are LNHDA and SQIVND (reference sequence). The CDR3 sequence is 17 residues long. The CDR3 DNA, read in part, is TGTGCCAGTAGTAGGAATCCGGGGGAAAGCTCCTACAATGAG. It specifies CASSRNPGESSYNE. The full-length CDR3 reads as CASSRNPGESSYNEQFF. The full variable domain, with the rest looked up from reference TRBV19 and TRBJ2-1, is DGGITQSPKYLFRKEGQNVTLSCEQNLNHDAMYWYRQDPGQGLRLIYYSQIVNDFQKGDIAEGYSVSREKKESFPLTVTSAQKNPTAFYLCASSRNPGESSYNEQFFGPGTRLTVL.

This clone was counted many times. Read sequence stops 3 residues before the CDR3 end, and the germline J gene provides the missing end. The J gene is TRBJ2-1, the V gene TRBV5-1; 8 positions agree with TRBD2. This CDR3 comprises 16 residues. Losses at the gene ends were 0 bases for V and 3 bases for J; bases not matched to a gene: 5. From germline, CDR1 is SGHRS and CDR2 YFSETQ. This CDR3 reads CASSLVSGRDYNEQFF. CDR3 DNA, as far as it was read: TGCGCCAGCAGCTTGGTGAGCGGGAGAGACTACAATGAG. Using reference TRBV5-1 and TRBJ2-1 for the parts outside the CDR3, the full variable domain is KAGVTQTPRYLIKTRGQQVTLSCSPISGHRSVSWYQQTPGQGLQFLFEYFSETQRNKGNFPGRFSGRQFSNSRSEMNVSTLELGDSALYLCASSLVSGRDYNEQFFGPGTRLTVL.

This clone was found many times. Read coverage stops 3 residues before the CDR3 terminus; the germline J gene supplies the remainder. The chain combines TRBV30 with TRBJ1-2, with 7 bases that match TRBD1. CDR1 GTSNPN and CDR2 SVGIG come from the germline V gene (reference sequence). This CDR3 has 12 amino acids. The CDR3 bases that were read are TGTGCCTGGTCTGGGGACAGTTTTAGC. It yields the protein CAWSGDSFS. The whole CDR3 is CAWSGDSFSYTF.

This clone was detected ten times or more. The CDR3 end falls 3 residues outside the read, so it is completed with the germline J gene. This chain links TRBV19 with TRBJ1-1, with a tentative D call TRBD1 (5 bases). In germline, CDR1 is LNHDA, CDR2 SQIVND (reference sequence). The CDR3 has 15 residues. Trimming took 3 bases from V and 0 from J, leaving 11 bases between them. The CDR3 DNA, read in part, is TGTGCCAGTAGTATCGTGCCAGGGATGAACACTGAA. Amino acids: CASSIVPGMNTE. The whole CDR3 sequence reads CASSIVPGMNTEAFF.

This clone was seen at least ten times. The read ends 3 residues shy of where the CDR3 ends; the end is completed using the germline J gene. The chain employs TRBV30 and TRBJ1-2; the D is unclear. The CDR3 is 11 amino acids. Trimming left V 0 bases short and J 5 bases short, with 4 bases between. The germline V gene encodes CDR1 GTSNPN and CDR2 SVGIG (reference sequence). The sequenced part of the CDR3 DNA is TGTGCCTGGAGTGTAGGGTATGGC. It codes for CAWSVGYG. The entire CDR3 reads CAWSVGYGYTF.

This clone was counted many times. Read data end 3 residues before the CDR3 end; the end is taken from the germline J gene. The rearrangement uses TRBV5-1 and TRBJ2-7; 8 bases are a match to TRBD2. The CDR3 is 16 amino acids. The V and J ends lost 7 bases and 2 bases, in that order; junction bases with no gene match: 14. Per the germline V gene, CDR1 is SGHRS and CDR2 is YFSETQ. The sequenced part of the CDR3 DNA is TGCGCCAGCGCCCGGGGGGGTAGCGGGAAAACCTACGAG. Its protein is CASARGGSGKTYE. The entire CDR3 protein is CASARGGSGKTYEQYF.

This clone was seen ten or more times. The CDR3 goes on 3 residues after the read ends, and that part is filled in from the germline J gene. The chain is built from TRBV5-1 and TRBJ2-3; TRBD1 matches at 10 bases. Germline CDR1 and CDR2: SGHRS and YFSETQ. Germline trimming cut 6 bases from V and 4 bases from J; bases unmatched to any gene: 8. This CDR3 is 15 amino acids long. The CDR3 protein is CASKRTGGLADTQYF. Incomplete CDR3 DNA: TGCGCCAGCAAGAGGACAGGGGGTTTGGCAGATACG.